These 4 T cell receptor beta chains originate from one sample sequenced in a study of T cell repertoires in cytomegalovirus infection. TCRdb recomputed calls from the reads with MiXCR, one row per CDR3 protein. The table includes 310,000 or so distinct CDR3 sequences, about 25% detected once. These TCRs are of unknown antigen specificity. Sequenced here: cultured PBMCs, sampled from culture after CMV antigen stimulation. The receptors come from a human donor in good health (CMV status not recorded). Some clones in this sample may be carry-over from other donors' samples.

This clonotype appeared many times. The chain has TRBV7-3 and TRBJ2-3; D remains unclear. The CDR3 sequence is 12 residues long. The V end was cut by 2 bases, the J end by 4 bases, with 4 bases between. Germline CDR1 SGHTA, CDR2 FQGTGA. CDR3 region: CASSLVADTQYF. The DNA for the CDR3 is TGTGCCAGCAGCTTAGTCGCAGATACGCAGTATTTT.

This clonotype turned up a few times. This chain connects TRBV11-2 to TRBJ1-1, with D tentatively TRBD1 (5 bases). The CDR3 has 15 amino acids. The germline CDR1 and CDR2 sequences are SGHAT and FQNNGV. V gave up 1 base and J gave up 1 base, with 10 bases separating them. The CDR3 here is CASSLGHTGNTEAFF. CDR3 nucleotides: TGTGCCAGCAGCTTAGGACACACAGGGAACACTGAAGCTTTCTTT.

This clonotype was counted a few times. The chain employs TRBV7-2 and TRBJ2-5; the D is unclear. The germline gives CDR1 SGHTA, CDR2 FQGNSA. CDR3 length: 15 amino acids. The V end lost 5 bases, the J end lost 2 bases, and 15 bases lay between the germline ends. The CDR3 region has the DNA TGTGCCAGCAGCCGAAAATTCAGTCCTCAAGAGACCCAGTACTTC. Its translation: CASSRKFSPQETQYF.

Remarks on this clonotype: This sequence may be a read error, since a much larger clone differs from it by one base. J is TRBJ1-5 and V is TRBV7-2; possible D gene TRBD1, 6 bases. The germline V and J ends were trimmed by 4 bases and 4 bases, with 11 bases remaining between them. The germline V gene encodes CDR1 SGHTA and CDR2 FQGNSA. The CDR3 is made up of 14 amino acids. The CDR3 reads CASSSSTGNQPQHF. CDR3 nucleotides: TGTGCCAGCAGCTCAAGTACAGGGAATCAGCCCCAGCATTTT.